The 2 T cell receptor beta chains below come from one sample, sequenced in a study of cytomegalovirus exposure and HLA in healthy donors. Amplification used 60 Vbeta primers and 13 Jbeta primers. Data came from immunoSEQ multiplex PCR; TCRdb stores just in-frame clones and leaves some out. The top ten clones hold over 1.5% of a sample with around 110,000 clones, roughly three quarters of them seen once. The sample consisted of PBMCs. These receptors were taken from a woman between 18 and 29 years old in good health and CMV-seronegative.

The gene calls are TRBV15 and TRBJ2-7; TRBD1 matches at 10 bases. The junction had 3 bases not matched to a gene; V was cut back by 2 bases and J by 2 bases. Per the germline V gene, CDR1 is LNHNV and CDR2 is YYDKDF (reference sequence). This CDR3 comprises 15 residues. DNA for the CDR3: TGTGCCACCAGCAGACAAGGACAGGGGGCCTACGAGCAGTACTTC. Translated, it gives CATSRQGQGAYEQYF. Full variable domain (rest looked up from reference TRBV15 and TRBJ2-7): DAMVIQNPRYQVTQFGKPVTLSCSQTLNHNVMYWYQQKSSQAPKLLFHYYDKDFNNEADTPDNFQSRRPNTSFCFLDIRSPGLGDTAMYLCATSRQGQGAYEQYFGPGTRLTVT.

The chain combines TRBV7-9 with TRBJ1-6; unclear D gene. Germline V gene sequence: CDR1 SEHNR, CDR2 FQNEAQ (reference sequence). This CDR3 has 16 residues. Trimming stripped 2 bases from V and 7 bases from J, with 15 bases between. CDR3 in DNA: TGTGCCAGCAGCTTATGGAGCGGGGTAAGGAATTCACCCCTCCACTTT. It specifies CASSLWSGVRNSPLHF. The entire variable domain, with the rest obtained from reference TRBV7-9 and TRBJ1-6, is as follows: DTGVSQNPRHKITKRGQNVTFRCDPISEHNRLYWYRQTLGQGPEFLTYFQNEAQLEKSRLLSDRFSAERPKGSFSTLEIQRTEQGDSAMYLCASSLWSGVRNSPLHFGNGTRLTVT.